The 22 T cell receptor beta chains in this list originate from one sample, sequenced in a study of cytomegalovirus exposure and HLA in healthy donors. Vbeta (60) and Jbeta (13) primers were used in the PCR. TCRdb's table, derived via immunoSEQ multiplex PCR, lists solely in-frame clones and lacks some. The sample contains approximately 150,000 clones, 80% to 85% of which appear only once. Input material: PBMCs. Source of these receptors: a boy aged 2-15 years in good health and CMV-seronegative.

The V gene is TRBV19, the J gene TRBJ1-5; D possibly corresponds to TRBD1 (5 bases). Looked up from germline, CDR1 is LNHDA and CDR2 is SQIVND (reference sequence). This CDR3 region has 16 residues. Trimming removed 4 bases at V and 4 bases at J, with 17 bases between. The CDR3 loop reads CASSRGGWEVNQPQHF. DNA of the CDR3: TGTGCCAGTAGTAGGGGGGGTTGGGAGGTAAATCAGCCCCAGCATTTT. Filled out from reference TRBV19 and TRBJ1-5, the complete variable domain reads DGGITQSPKYLFRKEGQNVTLSCEQNLNHDAMYWYRQDPGQGLRLIYYSQIVNDFQKGDIAEGYSVSREKKESFPLTVTSAQKNPTAFYLCASSRGGWEVNQPQHFGDGTRLSIL.

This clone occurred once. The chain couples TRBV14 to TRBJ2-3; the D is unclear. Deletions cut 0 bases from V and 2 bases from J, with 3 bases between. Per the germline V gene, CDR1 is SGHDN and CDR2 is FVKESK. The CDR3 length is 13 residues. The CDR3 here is CASSQDYTDTQYF. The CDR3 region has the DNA TGTGCCAGCAGCCAAGACTACACAGATACGCAGTATTTT.

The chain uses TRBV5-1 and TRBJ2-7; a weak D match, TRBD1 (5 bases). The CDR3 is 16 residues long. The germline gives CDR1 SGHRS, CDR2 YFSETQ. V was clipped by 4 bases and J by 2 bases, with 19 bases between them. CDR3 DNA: TGCGCCAGCAGCCTATTTGAGGCAGGGTTTCCCTACGAGCAGTACTTC. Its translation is CASSLFEAGFPYEQYF.

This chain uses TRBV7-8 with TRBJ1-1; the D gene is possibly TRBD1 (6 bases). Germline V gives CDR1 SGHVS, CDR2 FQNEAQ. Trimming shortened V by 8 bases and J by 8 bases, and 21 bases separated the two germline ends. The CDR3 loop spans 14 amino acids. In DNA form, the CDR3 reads TGTGCCAGCGAAGGGACCGAACAGGGAATAGAAGCTTTCTTT. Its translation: CASEGTEQGIEAFF.

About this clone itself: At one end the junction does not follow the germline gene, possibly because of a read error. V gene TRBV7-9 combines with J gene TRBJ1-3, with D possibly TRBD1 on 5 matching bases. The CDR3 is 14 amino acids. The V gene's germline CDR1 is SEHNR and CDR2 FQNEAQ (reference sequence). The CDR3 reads CSSSRPRVRNTIYF. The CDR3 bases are TGTTCCAGCAGCCGCCCCAGGGTTCGAAACACCATATATTTT.

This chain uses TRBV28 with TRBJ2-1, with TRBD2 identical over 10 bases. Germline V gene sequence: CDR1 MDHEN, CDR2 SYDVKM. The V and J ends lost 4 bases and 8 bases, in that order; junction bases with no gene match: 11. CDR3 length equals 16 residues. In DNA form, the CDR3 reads TGTGCCAGCAGTTCCCCCGGGGCTAGCGGGAGTGATGAGCAGTTCTTC. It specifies CASSSPGASGSDEQFF.

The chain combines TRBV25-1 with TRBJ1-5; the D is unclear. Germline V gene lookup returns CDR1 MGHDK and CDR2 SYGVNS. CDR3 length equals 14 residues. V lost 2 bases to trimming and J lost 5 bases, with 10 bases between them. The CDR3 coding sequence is TGTGCCAGCAGTGAAGGCGGGGTCTATCAGCCCCAGCATTTT. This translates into CASSEGGVYQPQHF.

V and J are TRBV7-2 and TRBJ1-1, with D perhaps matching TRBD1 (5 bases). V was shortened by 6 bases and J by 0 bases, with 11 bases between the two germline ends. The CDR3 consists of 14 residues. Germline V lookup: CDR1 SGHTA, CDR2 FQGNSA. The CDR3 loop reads CASRRGILNTEAFF. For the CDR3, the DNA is TGTGCCAGCAGACGGGGGATTCTGAACACTGAAGCTTTCTTT.

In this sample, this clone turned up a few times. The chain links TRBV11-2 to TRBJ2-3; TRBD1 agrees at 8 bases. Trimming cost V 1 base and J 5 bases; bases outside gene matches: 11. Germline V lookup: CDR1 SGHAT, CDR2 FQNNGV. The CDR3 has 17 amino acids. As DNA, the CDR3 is TGTGCCAGCAGCTTAGGATGGCGGGAACAGGGGGAAGATACGCAGTATTTT. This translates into CASSLGWREQGEDTQYF.

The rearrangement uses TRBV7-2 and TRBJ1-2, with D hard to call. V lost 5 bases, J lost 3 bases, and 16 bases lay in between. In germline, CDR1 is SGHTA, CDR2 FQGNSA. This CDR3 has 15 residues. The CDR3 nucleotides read TGTGCCAGCAGCCATTCCTACCCGATCTACTATGGCTACACCTTC. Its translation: CASSHSYPIYYGYTF.

The CDR3 bases are TGTGCCAGCAGCCCGAGGGGGACAGGGACAGGAAACACCATATATTTT. This codes for CASSPRGTGTGNTIYF. The V gene is TRBV7-8, the J gene TRBJ1-3; 9 bases fit TRBD1. Losses at the gene ends were 5 bases for V and 4 bases for J; bases not matched to a gene: 9. This CDR3 has 16 residues. Germline V CDR1 and CDR2: SGHVS, FQNEAQ.

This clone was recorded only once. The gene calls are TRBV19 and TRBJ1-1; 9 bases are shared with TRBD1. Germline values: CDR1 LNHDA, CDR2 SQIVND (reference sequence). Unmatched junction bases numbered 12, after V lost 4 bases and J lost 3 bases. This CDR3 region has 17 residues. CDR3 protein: CASSTRYRGRRDTEAFF. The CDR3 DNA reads TGTGCCAGTAGTACTCGATACAGGGGGCGGCGAGACACTGAAGCTTTCTTT.

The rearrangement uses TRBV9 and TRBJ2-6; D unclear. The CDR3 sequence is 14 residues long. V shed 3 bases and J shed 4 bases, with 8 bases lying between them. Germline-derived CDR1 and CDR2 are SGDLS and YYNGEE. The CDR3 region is CASSAPPGANVLTF. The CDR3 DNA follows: TGTGCCAGCAGCGCCCCCCCGGGGGCCAACGTCCTGACTTTC. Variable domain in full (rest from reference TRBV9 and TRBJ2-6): DSGVTQTPKHLITATGQRVTLRCSPRSGDLSVYWYQQSLDQGLQFLIQYYNGEERAKGNILERFSAQQFPDLHSELNLSSLELGDSALYFCASSAPPGANVLTFGAGSRLTVL.

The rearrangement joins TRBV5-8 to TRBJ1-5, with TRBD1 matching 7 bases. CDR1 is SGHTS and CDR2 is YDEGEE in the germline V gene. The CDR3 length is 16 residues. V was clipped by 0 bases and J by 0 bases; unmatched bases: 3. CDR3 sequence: CASSLEGQYSNQPQHF. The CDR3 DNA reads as TGTGCCAGCAGCTTGGAGGGACAGTATAGCAATCAGCCCCAGCATTTT.

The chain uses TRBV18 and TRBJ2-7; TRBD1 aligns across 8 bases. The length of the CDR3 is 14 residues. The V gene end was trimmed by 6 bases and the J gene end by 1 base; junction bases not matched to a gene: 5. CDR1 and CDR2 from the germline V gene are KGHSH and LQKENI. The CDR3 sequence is CASSRDRGSYEQYF. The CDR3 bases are TGTGCCAGCTCTCGTGACAGGGGATCCTACGAGCAGTACTTC.

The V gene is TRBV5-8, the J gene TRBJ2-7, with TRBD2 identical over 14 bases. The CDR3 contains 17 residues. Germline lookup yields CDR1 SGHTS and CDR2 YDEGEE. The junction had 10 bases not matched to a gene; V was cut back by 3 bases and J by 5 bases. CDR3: CASSWRGLAGVQHEQYF. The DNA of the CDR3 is TGTGCCAGCAGCTGGAGGGGACTAGCGGGAGTCCAGCACGAGCAGTACTTC.

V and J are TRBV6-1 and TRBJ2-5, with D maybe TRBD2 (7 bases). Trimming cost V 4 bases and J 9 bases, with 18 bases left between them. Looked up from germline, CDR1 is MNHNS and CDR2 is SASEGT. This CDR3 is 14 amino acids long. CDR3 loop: CASSGGGGPWAQYF. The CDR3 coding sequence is TGTGCCAGCAGTGGTGGGGGGGGCCCGTGGGCCCAGTACTTC.

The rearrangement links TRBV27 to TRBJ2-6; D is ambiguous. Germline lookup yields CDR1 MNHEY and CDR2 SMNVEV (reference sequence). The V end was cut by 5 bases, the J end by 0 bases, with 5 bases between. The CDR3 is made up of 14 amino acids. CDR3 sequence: CASSASSGANVLTF. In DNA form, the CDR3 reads TGTGCCAGCAGTGCGAGCTCTGGGGCCAACGTCCTGACTTTC.

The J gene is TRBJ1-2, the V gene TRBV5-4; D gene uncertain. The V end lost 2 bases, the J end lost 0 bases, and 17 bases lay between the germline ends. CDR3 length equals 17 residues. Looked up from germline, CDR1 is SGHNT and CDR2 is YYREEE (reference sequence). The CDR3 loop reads CASSLNLGETSNYGYTF. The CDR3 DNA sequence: TGTGCCAGCAGCTTAAATCTCGGGGAAACGTCTAACTATGGCTACACCTTC.

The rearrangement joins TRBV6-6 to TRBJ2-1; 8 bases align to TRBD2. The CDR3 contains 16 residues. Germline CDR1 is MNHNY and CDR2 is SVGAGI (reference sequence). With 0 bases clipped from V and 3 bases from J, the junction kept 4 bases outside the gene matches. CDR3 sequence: CASSYSQRESYNEQFF. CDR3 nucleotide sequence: TGTGCCAGCAGTTACTCACAGCGGGAGAGCTACAATGAGCAGTTCTTC.

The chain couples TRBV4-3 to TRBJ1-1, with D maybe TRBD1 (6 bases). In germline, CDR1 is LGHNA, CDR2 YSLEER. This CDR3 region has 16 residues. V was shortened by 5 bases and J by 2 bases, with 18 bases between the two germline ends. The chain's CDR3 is CASSSYSTGLNTEAFF. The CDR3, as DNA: TGCGCCAGCAGCTCCTACTCGACAGGTCTCAACACTGAAGCTTTCTTT.

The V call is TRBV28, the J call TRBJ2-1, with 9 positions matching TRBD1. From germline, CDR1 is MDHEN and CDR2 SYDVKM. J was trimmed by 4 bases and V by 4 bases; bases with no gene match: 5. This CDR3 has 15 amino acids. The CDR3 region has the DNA TGTGCCAGCAGTTGGGGACAGGGAGCATACAATGAGCAGTTCTTC. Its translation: CASSWGQGAYNEQFF.